The clone carrying this T cell receptor beta chain has a handful of counts. What it recognizes is unknown. The data are from a study of lymphopenia after photon versus proton radiotherapy. The CDR3 is 13 amino acids. J gave up 4 bases and V 3 bases, and 2 bases lay outside the gene matches. Germline V gene sequence: CDR1 KGHSH, CDR2 LQKENI. Produced via immunoSEQ multiplex PCR; TCRdb's table is partial and in-frame only. The sample consists of just over 25,000 clones, more than 80% of them appearing once. The study, taken as a whole, reports: Photon-treated patients lost naive T cells and TCR diversity; proton-treated stayed stable. Larger post-nadir TCR diversity loss correlated inversely with survival in deceased patients. Oligoclonal CD8+ Temra expansion after nadir drove photon patients' diversity drop. Better survival with proton therapy was suggested as possible, not demonstrated.

This TCR was recovered from a young man with gastric cancer. J is TRBJ1-2 and V is TRBV18; TRBD1 agrees at 7 bases. Sequenced here: peripheral blood, sampled from a patient treated with photon-based radiotherapy. CDR3 in amino acids: CASSPGTAYGYTF. CDR3 nucleotide sequence: TGTGCCAGCTCACCCGGGACAGCCTATGGCTACACCTTC.